This entry is about one T cell receptor (beta chain). What it binds is unknown. This sample was taken from a study of OX40 agonist ivuxolimab in advanced cancers. For the study at large: Recorded diagnoses for dose-escalation patients were hepatocellular carcinoma, melanoma, renal cell or head and neck cancer. The eligibility criteria allowed prior anti-PD-1, anti-PD-L1 or anti-CTLA-4 therapy, and around 38% had some.

TCRdb's table, derived via immunoSEQ multiplex PCR, lists solely in-frame clones and lacks some. Among 60,000 or so clones, 75% to 90% were seen once, and the ten largest hold 10% to 15%. Germline V gene data show CDR1 as SEHNR and CDR2 as FQNEAQ (reference sequence). The CDR3 is 14 amino acids. V was cut by 5 bases and J by 2 bases, with 13 bases left in between. Whole-study results and caveats: In the 0.1-3.0 mg/kg groups, partial responders showed among the lowest expansion. The expanded peripheral T cells' antigen specificity was not determined.

The source material was CD4+ or CD8+ T cells sorted from blood, sampled in a trial of the OX40 agonist ivuxolimab. This TCR came from an adult with an advanced solid tumor such as melanoma, head and neck, liver or kidney cancer. The J gene is TRBJ2-7, the V gene TRBV7-9; no definite D call. Written as DNA, the CDR3 is TGTGCCAGCAGCCTAGATGGGCGACCCTACGAGCAGTACTTC. Encoded protein: CASSLDGRPYEQYF.